This TCR beta chain was observed in a study of cytomegalovirus exposure and HLA in healthy donors. Study results and limitations: TRBV6-2, TRBV6-3 and some other V segments were unresolvable in 87-base-pair reads. The dataset shows that most TCR sequences were rare, while some public TCRs occurred in many donors. Only CMV serostatus was available as immune exposure information.

The CDR3 runs 15 residues. The germline V gene encodes CDR1 LNHDA and CDR2 SQIVND (reference sequence). V shed 4 bases and J 7 bases; nucleotides not matched to a gene: 6. Concerning this clone: Antigen specificity is unknown.

PCR used 60 Vbeta primers and 13 Jbeta primers. The protocol was immunoSEQ multiplex PCR, while the TCRdb copy is restricted to in-frame clones and leaves out a portion. The repertoire holds tens of thousands of clones, with 70% to 90% as singletons. This receptor was identified in a male donor in good health and CMV-seronegative. Sequences were obtained from PBMCs. The chain has TRBV19 and TRBJ2-2, with 10 bases fitting TRBD1. The CDR3 is CASSRRQGAGGELFF. For the CDR3, the DNA is TGTGCCAGTAGTAGGAGACAGGGGGCTGGCGGGGAGCTGTTTTTT. The whole variable domain, filled in from reference TRBV19 and TRBJ2-2, reads DGGITQSPKYLFRKEGQNVTLSCEQNLNHDAMYWYRQDPGQGLRLIYYSQIVNDFQKGDIAEGYSVSREKKESFPLTVTSAQKNPTAFYLCASSRRQGAGGELFFGEGSRLTVL.